The TCR beta chain under discussion was sequenced for a study of molecular identifiers for immune sequencing clone quantification. This clonotype appeared many times. What it binds is not known. TCRdb analysed the PCR reads with MiXCR anew, one entry per CDR3 protein. The sample holds 23,000 or so distinct CDR3 sequences, roughly 18% seen once. Findings of the study overall: Naive cells had under 1% of molecules in clones above 20 RNA copies, effectors over 98%.

Between the trimmed V and J ends, which lost 4 bases and 4 bases, there was a span of 11 bases. Germline V gene data show CDR1 as LGHNA and CDR2 as YSLEER. The CDR3 length is 13 residues. Libraries of naive CD8 cells were prepared from 20,000 to 1,000,000 sorted cells using 10%, 30% or 50% RNA. Sorting defined naive CD8 T cells as CD8+CD4-CCR7+CD45RA+. The sequenced sample consisted of naive CD8+ T cells from blood, with Jurkat cell RNA spiked in. Indicated subset: FACS-sorted CD8+CD4-CCR7+CD45RA+ naive T cells. The chain recombines TRBV4-3 with TRBJ2-7; D possibly corresponds to TRBD1 (6 bases). This clonotype originated in a human donor in good health. Some libraries in this study had Jurkat cell RNA spiked in. CDR3 DNA sequence: TGCGCCAGCAGCCCAGGGGCTGGATACGAGCAGTACTTC. Protein sequence: CASSPGAGYEQYF.